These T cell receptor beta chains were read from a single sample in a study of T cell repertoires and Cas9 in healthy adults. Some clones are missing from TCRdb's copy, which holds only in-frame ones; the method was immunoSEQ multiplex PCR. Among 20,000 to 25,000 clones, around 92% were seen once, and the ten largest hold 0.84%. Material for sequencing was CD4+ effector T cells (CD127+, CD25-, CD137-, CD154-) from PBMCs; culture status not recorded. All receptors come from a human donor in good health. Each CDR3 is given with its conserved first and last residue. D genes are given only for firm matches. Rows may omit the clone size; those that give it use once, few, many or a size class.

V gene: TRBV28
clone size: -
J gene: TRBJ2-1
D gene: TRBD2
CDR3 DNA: TGTGCCAGCAGTTTAGGACTAGCGGGAAAGAGGTCCTACAATGAGCAGTTCTTC
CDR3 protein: CASSLGLAGKRSYNEQFF

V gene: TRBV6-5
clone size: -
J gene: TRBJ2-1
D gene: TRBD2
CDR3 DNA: TGTGCCAGCCACCTTAGCGGGAGGTTGAATGAGCAGTTCTTC
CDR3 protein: CASHLSGRLNEQFF

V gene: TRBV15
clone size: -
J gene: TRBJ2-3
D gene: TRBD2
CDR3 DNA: TGTGCCACCAGGGGGTTTCTAGCGGAGGCGAATACGCAGTATTTT
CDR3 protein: CATRGFLAEANTQYF

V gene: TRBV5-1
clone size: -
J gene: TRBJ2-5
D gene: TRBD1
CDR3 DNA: TGCGCCAGCAGCTTGGGACAGGGCTTGGAGACCCAGTACTTC
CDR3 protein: CASSLGQGLETQYF

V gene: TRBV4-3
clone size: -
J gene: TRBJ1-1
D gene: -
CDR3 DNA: TGCGCCAGCAGCCAAGAACAGGAAGGGGGGGGAGCTTTCTTT
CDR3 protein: CASSQEQEGGGAFF

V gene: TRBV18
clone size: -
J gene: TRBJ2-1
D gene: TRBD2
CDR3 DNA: TGTGCCAGCTCACCACAATGGGCGGGGGTGGACAATGAGCAGTTCTTC
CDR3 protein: CASSPQWAGVDNEQFF

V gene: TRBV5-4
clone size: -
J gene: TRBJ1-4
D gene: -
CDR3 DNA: TGTGCCAGCAGCTTCGGCGGGACACGCGAAAAACTGTTTTTT
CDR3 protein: CASSFGGTREKLFF

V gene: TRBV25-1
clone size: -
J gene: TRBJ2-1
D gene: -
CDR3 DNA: TGTGCCAGCAGTGAGGGAACAGGGACAACCCGAGGGGAGCAGTTCTTC
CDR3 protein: CASSEGTGTTRGEQFF

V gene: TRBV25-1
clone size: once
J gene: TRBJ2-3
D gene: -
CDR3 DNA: TGTGCCAGCAGTGACTCTCGGGACTCCACAGATACGCAGTATTTT
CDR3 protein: CASSDSRDSTDTQYF

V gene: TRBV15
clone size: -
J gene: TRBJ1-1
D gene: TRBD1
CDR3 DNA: TGTGCCACCAGCTCGGACAGGGCGAGCACTGAAGCTTTCTTT
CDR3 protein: CATSSDRASTEAFF

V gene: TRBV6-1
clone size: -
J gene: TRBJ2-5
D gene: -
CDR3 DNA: TGTGCCAGCAGTGGACAGCAAGAGACCCAGTACTTC
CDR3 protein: CASSGQQETQYF

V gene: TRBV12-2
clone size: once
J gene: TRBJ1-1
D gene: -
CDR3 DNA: TGTGCAAGTCGCTCTGATCCCCATGGTTTGTCTGGGGACACTGAAGCTTTCTTT
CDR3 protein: CASRSDPHGLSGDTEAFF

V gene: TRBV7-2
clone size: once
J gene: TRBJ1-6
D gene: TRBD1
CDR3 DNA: TGTGCCAGCAGCTTAGCTTCAGGGGGGGGAAAATTTTATTCACCCCTCCACTTT
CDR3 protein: CASSLASGGGKFYSPLHF

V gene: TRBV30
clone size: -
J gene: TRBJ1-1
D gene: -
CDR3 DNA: TGTGCCATGCGGGGGAACACTGAAGCTTTCTTT
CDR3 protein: CAMRGNTEAFF

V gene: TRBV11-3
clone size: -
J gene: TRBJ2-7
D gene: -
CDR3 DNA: TGTGCCAGCAGCACCGTGGCCTACGAGCAGTACTTC
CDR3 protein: CASSTVAYEQYF

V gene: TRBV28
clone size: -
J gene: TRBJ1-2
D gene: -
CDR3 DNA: TGTGCCAGCAGTTTAAAGATCGGCTACACCTTC
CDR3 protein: CASSLKIGYTF

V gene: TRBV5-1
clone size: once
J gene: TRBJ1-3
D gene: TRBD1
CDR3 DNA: TGCGCCAGCAGCCTGGGGACAGGGGACGGAAACACCATATATTTT
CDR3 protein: CASSLGTGDGNTIYF

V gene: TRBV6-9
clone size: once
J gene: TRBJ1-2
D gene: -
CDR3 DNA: TGTGCCAGCAGTTCTGCCGCGACTTACGGAAAGACCTATGGCTACACCTTC
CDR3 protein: CASSSAATYGKTYGYTF

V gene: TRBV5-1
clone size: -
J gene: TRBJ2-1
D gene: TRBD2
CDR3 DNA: TGCGCCAGCAGCTTGAGCGGGAGGAGCTCCTACAATGAGCAGTTCTTC
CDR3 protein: CASSLSGRSSYNEQFF

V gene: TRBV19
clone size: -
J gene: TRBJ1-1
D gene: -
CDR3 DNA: TGTGCCAGTAGTATAGATCTGTACAGGGAGAACACTGAAGCTTTCTTT
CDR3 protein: CASSIDLYRENTEAFF

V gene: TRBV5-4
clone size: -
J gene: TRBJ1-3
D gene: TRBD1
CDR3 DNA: TGTGCCACCCAGCTTGGAGGGGGCAGCTTCTCTGGAAACACCATATATTTT
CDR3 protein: CATQLGGGSFSGNTIYF

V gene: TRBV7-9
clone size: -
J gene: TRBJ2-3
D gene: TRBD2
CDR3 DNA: TGTGCCAGCAGGGCCCGGGGGGAAGATACGCAGTATTTT
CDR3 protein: CASRARGEDTQYF

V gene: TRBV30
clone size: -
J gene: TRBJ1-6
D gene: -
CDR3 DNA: TGTGCCTGGTACAGGGATGGTTCACCCCTCCACTTT
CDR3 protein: CAWYRDGSPLHF

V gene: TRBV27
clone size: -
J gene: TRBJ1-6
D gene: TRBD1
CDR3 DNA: TGTGCCAGCAGTTCCCTCATACGACAGGGGAAAAATTCACCCCTCCACTTT
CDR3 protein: CASSSLIRQGKNSPLHF

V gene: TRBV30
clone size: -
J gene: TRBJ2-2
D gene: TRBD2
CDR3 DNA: TGTGCCTGGAGACCCCCGGGGAGGGCCGGGGAGCTGTTTTTT
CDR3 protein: CAWRPPGRAGELFF

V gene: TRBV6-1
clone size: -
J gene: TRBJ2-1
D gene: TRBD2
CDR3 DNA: TGTGCCAGCAGGAAGAGCGGGAGGTTCGATGAGCAGTTCTTC
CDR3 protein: CASRKSGRFDEQFF

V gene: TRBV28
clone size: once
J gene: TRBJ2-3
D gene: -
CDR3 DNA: TGTGCCAGCAGCATGACAGGTGCTAGCACAGATACGCAGTATTTT
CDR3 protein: CASSMTGASTDTQYF

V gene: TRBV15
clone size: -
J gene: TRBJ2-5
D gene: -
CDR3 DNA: TGTGCCACCAGCAGAGATGATTTGGAAGTCTACCCTCAGCTTGAGACCCAGTACTTC
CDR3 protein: CATSRDDLEVYPQLETQYF

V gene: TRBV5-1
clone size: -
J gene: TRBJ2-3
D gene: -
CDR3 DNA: TGCGCCAGCACCTCCGGGTCAGGATATACGCAGTATTTT
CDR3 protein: CASTSGSGYTQYF

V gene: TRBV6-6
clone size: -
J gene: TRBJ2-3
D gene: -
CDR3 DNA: TGTGCCAGCAGTTACCGAGGGGGGCAAACAGATACGCAGTATTTT
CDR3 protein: CASSYRGGQTDTQYF

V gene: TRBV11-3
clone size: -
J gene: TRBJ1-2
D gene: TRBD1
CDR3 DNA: TGTGCCAGCAGTCCCAGACGGACAGGGGTCGACTATGGCTACACCTTC
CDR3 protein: CASSPRRTGVDYGYTF

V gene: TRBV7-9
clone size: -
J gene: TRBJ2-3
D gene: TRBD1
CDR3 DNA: TGTGCCAGCAGCTTTAGCCCCGGGACAGGGGGTAAAGATACGCAGTATTTT
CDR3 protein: CASSFSPGTGGKDTQYF

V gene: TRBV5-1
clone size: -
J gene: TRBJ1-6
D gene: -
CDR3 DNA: TGCGCCAGCAGCTTGGGCCCGTTTGTCAGGGGTAGCTCCTATAATTCACCCCTCCACTTT
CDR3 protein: CASSLGPFVRGSSYNSPLHF

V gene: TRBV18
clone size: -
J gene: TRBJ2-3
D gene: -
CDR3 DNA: TGTGCCAGCTCCACGGCGGCAGATACGCAGTATTTT
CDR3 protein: CASSTAADTQYF

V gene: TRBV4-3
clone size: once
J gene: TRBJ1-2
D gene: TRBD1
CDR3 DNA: TGCGCCAGCAGGGGACAGGGAACGACTTATGGCTACACCTTC
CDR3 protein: CASRGQGTTYGYTF

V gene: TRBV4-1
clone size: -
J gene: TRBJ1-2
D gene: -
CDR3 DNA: TGCGCCAGCAGCCAAGATGGGGGGGCTCGGGTCTATGGCTACACCTTC
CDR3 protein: CASSQDGGARVYGYTF

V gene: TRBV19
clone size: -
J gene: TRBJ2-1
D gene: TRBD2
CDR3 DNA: TGTGCCAGCCGGGGACTAGCCACCCGAAGTGAGCAGTTCTTC
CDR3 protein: CASRGLATRSEQFF

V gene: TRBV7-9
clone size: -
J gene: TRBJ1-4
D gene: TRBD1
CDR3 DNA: TGTGCCAGCAGCTACACAGGGGGCCCTAATGAAAAACTGTTTTTT
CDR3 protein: CASSYTGGPNEKLFF

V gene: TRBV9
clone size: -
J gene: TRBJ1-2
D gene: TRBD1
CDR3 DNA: TGTGCCAGCAGCCCACGTGGGGCAGGGGGGAACTATGGCTACACCTTC
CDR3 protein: CASSPRGAGGNYGYTF

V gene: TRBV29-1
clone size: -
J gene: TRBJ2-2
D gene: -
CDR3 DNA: TGCAGCGTTCTTAGAATAGAGGACACCGGGGAGCTGTTTTTT
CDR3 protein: CSVLRIEDTGELFF

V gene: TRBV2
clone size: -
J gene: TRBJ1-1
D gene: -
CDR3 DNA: TGTGCCAGCAGGACGGGTGGGAGCACTGAAGCTTTCTTT
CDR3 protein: CASRTGGSTEAFF

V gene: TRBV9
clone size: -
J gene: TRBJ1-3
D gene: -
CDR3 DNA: TGTGCCAGCAGCGTTGGGGGTGCGGCTGGAAACACCATATATTTT
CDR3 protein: CASSVGGAAGNTIYF

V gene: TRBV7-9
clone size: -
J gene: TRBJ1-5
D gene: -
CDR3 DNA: TGTGCCAGCAGCTTATTAGGGAACAATCAGCCCCAGCATTTT
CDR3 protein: CASSLLGNNQPQHF

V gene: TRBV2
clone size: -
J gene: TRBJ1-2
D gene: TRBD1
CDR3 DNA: TGTGCCAGCATTTTGACAGGGGTGAATGGCTACACCTTC
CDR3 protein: CASILTGVNGYTF

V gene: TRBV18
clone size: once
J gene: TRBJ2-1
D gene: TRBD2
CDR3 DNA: TGTGCCAGCTCACCACCGACTAGCGGTTACAATGAGCAGTTCTTC
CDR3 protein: CASSPPTSGYNEQFF

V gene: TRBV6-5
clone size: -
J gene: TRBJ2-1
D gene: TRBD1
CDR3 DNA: TGTGCCACCTCCGCCGGGACAGGGCCGCTCAATGAGCAGTTCTTC
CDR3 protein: CATSAGTGPLNEQFF

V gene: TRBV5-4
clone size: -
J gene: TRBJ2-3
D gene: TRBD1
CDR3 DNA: TGTGCCAGCAGCCAGGACAGGGCTAGCACAGATACGCAGTATTTT
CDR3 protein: CASSQDRASTDTQYF

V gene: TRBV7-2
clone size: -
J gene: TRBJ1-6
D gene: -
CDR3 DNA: TGTGCCAGCAGCTTAGCTCCGGGGGGCAATTCACCCCTCCACTTT
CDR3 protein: CASSLAPGGNSPLHF

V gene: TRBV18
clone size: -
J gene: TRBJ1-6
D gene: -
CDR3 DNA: TGTGCCAGCTCACCTGGGCTAAGGGGTAGCTCCTATAATTCACCCCTCCACTTT
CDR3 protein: CASSPGLRGSSYNSPLHF

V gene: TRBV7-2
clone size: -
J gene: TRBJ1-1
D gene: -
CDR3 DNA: TGTGCCAGCAGCTTAATGATGGGGGGGAACACTGAAGCTTTCTTT
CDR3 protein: CASSLMMGGNTEAFF

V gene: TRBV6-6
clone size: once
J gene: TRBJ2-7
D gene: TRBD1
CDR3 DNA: TGTGCCAGCAGTTACCCGACGACAGGGAAATCCTACGAGCAGTACTTC
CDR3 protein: CASSYPTTGKSYEQYF

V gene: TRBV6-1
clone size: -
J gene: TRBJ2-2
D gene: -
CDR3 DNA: TGTGCCAGCAGTGAACAGGGGAACACCGGGGAGCTGTTTTTT
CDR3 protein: CASSEQGNTGELFF

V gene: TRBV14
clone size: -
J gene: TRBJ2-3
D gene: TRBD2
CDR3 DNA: TGTGCCAGCAGCCAGGGGAAACCCGGGACTAGCGTCGCCCGATATGGTACGCAGTATTTT
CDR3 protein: CASSQGKPGTSVARYGTQYF

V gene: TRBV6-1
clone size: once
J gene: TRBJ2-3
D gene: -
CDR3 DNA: TGTGCCAGCAGTGAATTTAGAGATACGCAGTATTTT
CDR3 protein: CASSEFRDTQYF

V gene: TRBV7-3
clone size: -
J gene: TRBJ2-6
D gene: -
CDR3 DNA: TGTGCCAGCAGCCCCCCCCCGATCTCTGGGGCCAACGTCCTGACTTTC
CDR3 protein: CASSPPPISGANVLTF

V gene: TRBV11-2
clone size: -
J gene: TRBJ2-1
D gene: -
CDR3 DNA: TGTGCCAGCAGCTTAGGGGTACAGGGTGGAAATGAGCAGTTCTTC
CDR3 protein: CASSLGVQGGNEQFF

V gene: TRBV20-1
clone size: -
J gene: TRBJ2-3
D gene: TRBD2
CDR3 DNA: TGCAGTGCTAGTAGCGGGGATACGCAGTATTTT
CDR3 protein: CSASSGDTQYF

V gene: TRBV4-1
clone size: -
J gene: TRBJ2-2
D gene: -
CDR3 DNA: TGCGCCAGCAGCCAAGAAGGTACCCTGAACACCGGGGAGCTGTTTTTT
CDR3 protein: CASSQEGTLNTGELFF

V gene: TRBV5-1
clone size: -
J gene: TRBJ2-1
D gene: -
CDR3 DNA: TGCGCCAGCAGCTACCGACACAGCGATGAGCAGTTCTTC
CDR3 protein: CASSYRHSDEQFF

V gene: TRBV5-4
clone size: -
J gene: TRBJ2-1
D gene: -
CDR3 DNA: TGTGCCAGCAGCCCGCCGGCCAGCAATGAGCAGTTCTTC
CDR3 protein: CASSPPASNEQFF